Presented here are 13 T cell receptor beta chains from one specimen sequenced in a study of blood T cell repertoires in COVID-19. The protocol was immunoSEQ multiplex PCR, while the TCRdb copy is restricted to in-frame clones and leaves out a portion. The sample holds about 240,000 clones; over 75% are singletons and the top ten take less than 6.5%. Source material: peripheral blood. The receptors shown here come from a middle-aged man with COVID-19, enrolled during active disease.

This clone was counted once. V is TRBV19 and J is TRBJ1-2; 8 bases are shared with TRBD1. Trimming removed 3 bases from V and 4 bases from J; junction bases left unmatched: 7. Germline-derived CDR1 and CDR2 are LNHDA and SQIVND (reference sequence). This CDR3 is 15 amino acids long. The CDR3 DNA is TGTGCCAGTAGTATCCAGGGGGCGGGCCCCTATGGCTACACCTTC. Encoded protein: CASSIQGAGPYGYTF.

DNA for the CDR3: TGTGCCAGCAGTGAATGGGGGGGGGACACTGAAGCTTTCTTT. Translated, it gives CASSEWGGDTEAFF. The chain recombines TRBV6-1 with TRBJ1-1, with D possibly matching TRBD1 (5 bases). Germline loops: CDR1 MNHNS, CDR2 SASEGT. Trimming pared 2 bases from V and 3 bases from J, leaving 10 bases between. The CDR3 has 14 amino acids.

This clone was observed a few times. The CDR3 end shows no conserved phenylalanine or tryptophan, and so a read error is likely. Because the CDR3's place on the DNA is in doubt, the DNA is left out and the CDR3 is given as listed by TCRdb. V usage is TRBV23-1 and J usage is TRBJ1-3; the table's D call of TRBD1 was not tested on the DNA. TRBV23-1 is known as an ORF, though its function is uncertain. The CDR3 is 12 residues long, ends included. CDR3 loop: CASSQNLGQGTL.

The chain employs TRBV19 and TRBJ1-2; weak D call: TRBD1 (5 bases). Germline CDR1 is LNHDA and CDR2 is SQIVND (reference sequence). This CDR3 comprises 15 residues. The V gene lost 3 bases and the J gene lost 2 bases, with 13 bases spanning the gap. Written as DNA, the CDR3 is TGTGCCAGTAGTATGGCAGGGTCCTCCAACTATGGCTACACCTTC. It encodes CASSMAGSSNYGYTF.

CDR3 sequence (DNA): TGTGCCAGCAGCTTGGGGATAGGGAGGTCCGGAAACACCATATATTTT. Translated, it gives CASSLGIGRSGNTIYF. The V and J genes are TRBV5-4 and TRBJ1-3; D is unclear. Germline lookup yields CDR1 SGHNT and CDR2 YYREEE (reference sequence). This CDR3 has 16 residues. V was pared by 0 bases and J by 4 bases, with 14 bases between. The variable domain in full, completed from reference TRBV5-4 and TRBJ1-3, reads ETGVTQSPTHLIKTRGQQVTLRCSSQSGHNTVSWYQQALGQGPQFIFQYYREEENGRGNFPPRFSGLQFPNYSSELNVNALELDDSALYLCASSLGIGRSGNTIYFGEGSWLTVV.

The chain is built from TRBV19 and TRBJ1-5; D possibly corresponds to TRBD1 (5 bases). The CDR3 covers 17 residues. V shed 1 base and J shed 1 base, with 14 bases lying between them. CDR1 is LNHDA, CDR2 SQIVND, per germline (reference sequence). This CDR3 reads CASSIAISGGSNQPQHF. CDR3 sequence (DNA): TGTGCCAGTAGTATAGCAATTTCGGGGGGGAGCAATCAGCCCCAGCATTTT.

This clone has only one observation. J is TRBJ2-2 and V is TRBV6-6, with 7 bases lining up with TRBD1. The CDR3 length is 14 residues. Germline CDR1 reads MNHNY; CDR2 reads SVGAGI (reference sequence). The trim removed 5 bases at V and 7 bases at J, leaving 7 bases unmatched. Here the CDR3 reads CASSHRQGIGELFF. In DNA form, the CDR3 reads TGTGCCAGCAGTCACCGACAGGGAATCGGGGAGCTGTTTTTT.

The chain combines TRBV6-1 with TRBJ2-7; 10 bases are shared with TRBD1. This CDR3 has 14 amino acids. Germline values: CDR1 MNHNS, CDR2 SASEGT. The V gene end was trimmed by 8 bases and the J gene end by 2 bases; junction bases not matched to a gene: 6. The chain's CDR3 is CASLRGQGTYEQYF. The DNA of the CDR3 is TGTGCCAGCCTAAGGGGACAGGGGACCTACGAGCAGTACTTC.

This rearrangement joins TRBV3-1 (or the pseudogene TRBV3-2) to TRBJ2-5, with 7 bases identical to TRBD2. This CDR3 spans 15 amino acids. Trimming at V came to 4 bases and at J to 3 bases, leaving 8 bases not matched to a gene. Germline V gives CDR1 LGHDT, CDR2 YNNKEL (reference sequence). CDR3 bases: TGTGCCAGCAGCCCCCTTGGCGGGGGTAAAGAGACCCAGTACTTC. This translates into CASSPLGGGKETQYF.

The V call is TRBV29-1, the J call TRBJ2-1; TRBD2 agrees at 9 bases. Germline trimming cut 2 bases from V and 5 bases from J; bases unmatched to any gene: 7. Germline CDR1 SQVTM, CDR2 ANQGSEA. CDR3 length: 15 amino acids. DNA for the CDR3: TGCAGCGTTGAACTGGGGACTAGCAAAGACAATGAGCAGTTCTTC. Its protein is CSVELGTSKDNEQFF.

The chain recombines TRBV4-2 with TRBJ2-1; D is possibly TRBD2 (6 bases). The CDR3 covers 13 residues. Germline V gene sequence: CDR1 LGHNA, CDR2 YNFKEQ. V gave up 3 bases and J gave up 5 bases, with 8 bases separating them. The CDR3 bases are TGTGCCAGCAGCCAGGTAGCGGACAATGAGCAGTTCTTC. Translated, it gives CASSQVADNEQFF.

The rearrangement uses TRBV7-2 and TRBJ2-2; D perhaps matches TRBD2 (6 bases). The CDR3 runs 12 residues. Germline V lookup: CDR1 SGHTA, CDR2 FQGNSA. V shed 8 bases and J shed 6 bases, with 10 bases lying between them. The CDR3 region is CASGRQSGELFF. The CDR3 nucleotides read TGTGCCAGCGGGAGGCAGTCCGGGGAGCTGTTTTTT. Combining the CDR3 with reference TRBV7-2 and TRBJ2-2 gives the whole variable domain GAGVSQSPSNKVTEKGKDVELRCDPISGHTALYWYRQSLGQGLEFLIYFQGNSAPDKSGLPSDRFSAERTGGSVSTLTIQRTQQEDSAVYLCASGRQSGELFFGEGSRLTVL.

The chain combines TRBV5-1 with TRBJ2-3, with 10 positions matching TRBD1. The CDR3 extends over 15 amino acids. J was trimmed by 3 bases and V by 3 bases; bases with no gene match: 4. The germline V gene encodes CDR1 SGHRS and CDR2 YFSETQ. The DNA of the CDR3 is TGCGCCAGCAGCTCGCGGGACAGGGGAACAGATACGCAGTATTTT. Translation gives CASSSRDRGTDTQYF.